This record concerns one T cell receptor (beta chain) sequence. Its cognate antigen is unknown. Germline V gene data show CDR1 as MDHEN and CDR2 as SYDVKM. Trimming stripped 8 bases from V and 1 base from J, with 6 bases between. This CDR3 contains 11 residues. In TCRdb, the 5' RACE reads were re-called with MiXCR into one record per CDR3 protein. The sample shows under 900,000 distinct CDR3 sequences, roughly 12% of them seen only once. This entry is derived from a study of identical twins. Study-wide results and caveats: It was out-of-frame TCR alpha sharing in monozygotic twins that models underestimated. Invariant MAIT and iNKT cells could partly confound zero-insertion analyses. Within twin pairs, the out-of-frame alpha sequences they shared showed excess low generation probability.

These data also featured in a second study, about yellow fever vaccine responses in identical twins. Per that study: Twins' vaccine T cell responses reportedly seemed partly convergent and partly personalized.

Material: PBMCs. V and J are TRBV28 and TRBJ2-7; D call uncertain. The TCR was taken from a woman under 30 in good health. The CDR3, as DNA: TGTGCCAGCGCTGCATCCTACGAGCAGTACTTC. It encodes CASAASYEQYF. Complete variable domain (other parts from reference TRBV28 and TRBJ2-7): DVKVTQSSRYLVKRTGEKVFLECVQDMDHENMFWYRQDPGLGLRLIYFSYDVKMKEKGDIPEGYSVSREKKERFSLILESASTNQTSMYLCASAASYEQYFGPGTRLTVT.